This passage covers 14 T cell receptor beta chains from one sample sequenced in a study of CD8 T cells in ankylosing spondylitis. Using its own MiXCR run on the 5' RACE reads, TCRdb lists one record per CDR3 protein. Of just over 300,000 distinct CDR3 sequences in the sample, about a fifth were seen once. Sequenced: blood, either unsorted or a sorted T cell fraction (not recorded which). Receptor source: a female donor with ankylosing spondylitis or in good health (not recorded which).

The rearrangement uses TRBV29-1 and TRBJ2-2, with D possibly TRBD1 on 6 matching bases. V was clipped by 6 bases and J by 8 bases, with 13 bases between them. This CDR3 contains 12 residues. The germline gives CDR1 SQVTM, CDR2 ANQGSEA. CDR3 nucleotide sequence: TGCAGCGTGATTCAGGGGCCAGGGGAGCTGTTTTTT. Its protein is CSVIQGPGELFF.

This clonotype has at least ten counts. This chain uses TRBV29-1 with TRBJ1-5, with a possible D match to TRBD1 (6 bases). Germline-derived CDR1 and CDR2 are SQVTM and ANQGSEA. V was shortened by 5 bases and J by 7 bases, with 15 bases between the two germline ends. The CDR3 totals 13 residues. The CDR3: CSVMTGGGQPQHF. As DNA, the CDR3 is TGCAGCGTTATGACAGGTGGGGGGCAGCCCCAGCATTTT.

V gene TRBV4-3 combines with J gene TRBJ2-7, with D perhaps matching TRBD1 (5 bases). V shed 0 bases and J shed 5 bases, with 11 bases lying between them. This CDR3 spans 14 amino acids. Germline lookup yields CDR1 LGHNA and CDR2 YSLEER. CDR3 DNA: TGCGCCAGCAGCCAAGACCATAAGGGGCACGAGCAGTACTTC. Protein product: CASSQDHKGHEQYF.

The chain is built from TRBV6-1 and TRBJ2-1; TRBD2 aligns across 8 bases. There are 16 residues in the CDR3. J gave up 4 bases and V 2 bases, and 7 bases lay outside the gene matches. The germline CDR1 and CDR2 sequences are MNHNS and SASEGT. As DNA, the CDR3 is TGTGCCAGCAGTGAAAGGAGCGGGAGCGGATACAATGAGCAGTTCTTC. Amino acids: CASSERSGSGYNEQFF.

This chain uses TRBV27 with TRBJ2-1, with D unresolved. V was clipped by 6 bases and J by 12 bases, with 12 bases between them. CDR3 size: 11 residues. CDR1 is MNHEY, CDR2 SMNVEV, per germline (reference sequence). CDR3 protein: CASRLGWRQFF. CDR3 sequence (DNA): TGTGCCAGCAGACTTGGATGGAGGCAGTTCTTC.

This clonotype has more than one count but fewer than ten. The genes are TRBV7-9 and TRBJ1-1; 11 bases fit TRBD1. The length of the CDR3 is 14 residues. Per germline, CDR1 SEHNR and CDR2 FQNEAQ (reference sequence). V gave up 5 bases and J gave up 3 bases; unmatched junction bases: 2. CDR3 bases: TGTGCCAGCAGCATGGGACAGGGGGACACTGAAGCTTTCTTT. Translation gives CASSMGQGDTEAFF. Full variable domain (remainder filled in from reference TRBV7-9 and TRBJ1-1): DTGVSQNPRHKITKRGQNVTFRCDPISEHNRLYWYRQTLGQGPEFLTYFQNEAQLEKSRLLSDRFSAERPKGSFSTLEIQRTEQGDSAMYLCASSMGQGDTEAFFGQGTRLTVV.

J is TRBJ1-4 and V is TRBV6-5; TRBD1 aligns across 7 bases. Germline V gene sequence: CDR1 MNHEY, CDR2 SVGAGI. The CDR3 loop spans 13 amino acids. Trimming cost V 0 bases and J 8 bases; bases outside gene matches: 0. CDR3 residues: CASSYSGGEKLFF. CDR3 DNA: TGTGCCAGCAGTTACTCAGGGGGCGAAAAACTGTTTTTT.

The chain carries TRBV19 and TRBJ2-2, with D perhaps matching TRBD1 (7 bases). The CDR3 consists of 18 residues. The germline V and J ends were trimmed by 6 bases and 5 bases, with 25 bases remaining between them. Germline V lookup: CDR1 LNHDA, CDR2 SQIVND (reference sequence). CDR3 loop: CASRPRQGTPRGTGELFF. The DNA of the CDR3 is TGTGCCAGTAGACCCAGACAGGGAACCCCTCGGGGGACCGGGGAGCTGTTTTTT.

This clonotype was found a few times. V usage is TRBV20-1 and J usage is TRBJ2-5, with TRBD2 matching over 10 bases. V gave up 3 bases and J gave up 4 bases; unmatched junction bases: 14. Germline assignment: CDR1 DFQATT and CDR2 SNEGSKA (reference sequence). There are 17 residues in the CDR3. CDR3 sequence: CSASEASGSLIGETQYF. CDR3 sequence (DNA): TGCAGTGCTAGTGAGGCTAGCGGGAGTTTGATAGGAGAGACCCAGTACTTC.

This clonotype occurred a few times. This rearrangement joins TRBV15 to TRBJ2-7; D is perhaps TRBD2 (5 bases). Trimming removed 0 bases from V and 4 bases from J, with 16 bases in between. CDR1 LNHNV and CDR2 YYDKDF come from the germline V gene (reference sequence). The CDR3 is made up of 16 amino acids. CDR3 amino acids: CATSRDRAVRWYEQYF. The CDR3 DNA is TGTGCCACCAGCAGAGATCGAGCGGTCCGTTGGTACGAGCAGTACTTC.

This clonotype was counted at least ten times. The chain has TRBV29-1 and TRBJ2-2; D call uncertain. The CDR3 loop spans 13 amino acids. Germline V gene sequence: CDR1 SQVTM, CDR2 ANQGSEA. With 5 bases removed from V and 0 bases from J, the gap between germline ends came to 7 bases. The CDR3 DNA sequence: TGCAGCGTTTCTCAGTCGAACACCGGGGAGCTGTTTTTT. This sequence encodes CSVSQSNTGELFF.

This clonotype came up a few times. The J gene is TRBJ2-2, the V gene TRBV7-3; 7 bases fit TRBD1. The CDR3 loop spans 16 amino acids. Per germline, CDR1 SGHTA and CDR2 FQGTGA. J gave up 1 base and V 5 bases, and 7 bases lay outside the gene matches. CDR3 DNA sequence: TGTGCCAGCAGCCTATCCGGGACAGTGAACACCGGGGAGCTGTTTTTT. Protein sequence: CASSLSGTVNTGELFF.

The chain employs TRBV12-3 or TRBV12-4 and TRBJ2-7, with D possibly being TRBD1 (6 bases). This CDR3 has 16 amino acids. Trimming shortened V by 5 bases and J by 3 bases, and 20 bases separated the two germline ends. The CDR3 coding sequence is TGTGCCAGCAGTCCCCTATACAGGGACGTCGGCTACGAGCAGTACTTC. This encodes CASSPLYRDVGYEQYF.

This rearrangement joins TRBV20-1 to TRBJ2-3, with D hard to call. This CDR3 is 14 amino acids long. V was trimmed by 4 bases and J by 6 bases, leaving 17 bases between them. The germline gives CDR1 DFQATT, CDR2 SNEGSKA (reference sequence). The CDR3 region is CSAKGPGWVDTQYF. CDR3 nucleotides: TGCAGTGCTAAAGGCCCCGGTTGGGTGGATACGCAGTATTTT.